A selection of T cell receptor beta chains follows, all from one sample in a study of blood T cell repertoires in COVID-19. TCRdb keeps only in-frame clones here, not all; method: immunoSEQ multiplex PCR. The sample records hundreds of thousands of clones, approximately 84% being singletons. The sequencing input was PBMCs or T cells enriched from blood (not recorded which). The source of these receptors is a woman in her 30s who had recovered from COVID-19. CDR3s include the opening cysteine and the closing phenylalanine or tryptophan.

CDR3: CASSTQTRSGNTIYF
V: TRBV7-2
length: 15
J: TRBJ1-3

CDR3: CASAREETQYF
V: TRBV2
length: 11
J: TRBJ2-5

CDR3: CASTPGGADTQYF
V: TRBV6-1
length: 13
J: TRBJ2-3

CDR3: CASSPSGGASETQYF
V: TRBV7-7
length: 15
J: TRBJ2-5

CDR3: CASSLAPGTSGGAEQFF
V: TRBV5-1
length: 17
J: TRBJ2-1

CDR3: CASSLGGNEQYF
V: TRBV27
length: 12
J: TRBJ2-7

CDR3: CASTRQARSYNEQFF
V: TRBV19
length: 15
J: TRBJ2-1

CDR3: CASSRGGYTDTQYF
V: TRBV7-3
length: 14
J: TRBJ2-3

CDR3: CASRGRGTEAFF
V: TRBV19
length: 12
J: TRBJ1-1

CDR3: CASSLSTGGPYEQYF
V: TRBV5-4
length: 15
J: TRBJ2-7

CDR3: CASSRSGQNTEAFF
V: TRBV28
length: 14
J: TRBJ1-1

CDR3: CASSPTGGAYNSPLHF
V: TRBV3-1/TRBV3-2
length: 16
J: TRBJ1-6

CDR3: CASSQEEGGASYEQYF
V: TRBV3-1/TRBV3-2
length: 16
J: TRBJ2-7

CDR3: CASSQGQNQPQHF
V: TRBV5-1
length: 13
J: TRBJ1-5

CDR3: CASSGTGAEAFF
V: TRBV5-1
length: 12
J: TRBJ1-1

CDR3: CASSLTGTGGFNEQFF
V: TRBV7-7
length: 16
J: TRBJ2-1

CDR3: CASSQDFGDSGEMNTEAFF
V: TRBV3-1/TRBV3-2
length: 19
J: TRBJ1-1

CDR3: CASSDRQGENEKLFF
V: TRBV2
length: 15
J: TRBJ1-4

CDR3: CASSLGTGIYEQYF
V: TRBV19
length: 14
J: TRBJ2-7

CDR3: CASSIQNTGELFF
V: TRBV19
length: 13
J: TRBJ2-2

CDR3: CASSLQGSQPQHF
V: TRBV27
length: 13
J: TRBJ1-5

CDR3: CASSRGSGRADTQYF
V: TRBV28
length: 15
J: TRBJ2-3

CDR3: CSVASQGAYGYTF
V: TRBV29-1
length: 13
J: TRBJ1-2

CDR3: CASSPSPGQNYGYTF
V: TRBV6-5
length: 15
J: TRBJ1-2

CDR3: CASSLVYIAGVHYNEQFF
V: TRBV7-2
length: 18
J: TRBJ2-1

CDR3: CASSLTSGALYEQYF
V: TRBV7-8
length: 15
J: TRBJ2-7

CDR3: CASSLRQGLNEQYF
V: TRBV3-1/TRBV3-2
length: 14
J: TRBJ2-7

CDR3: CASSQVTRGGNTGELFF
V: TRBV4-2
length: 17
J: TRBJ2-2

CDR3: CASSQPLYSPRIGEDVLTF
V: TRBV4-1
length: 19
J: TRBJ2-6

CDR3: CASSLGQAGNQPQHF
V: TRBV7-6
length: 15
J: TRBJ1-5

CDR3: CASSLYTSYEQYF
V: TRBV5-1
length: 13
J: TRBJ2-7

CDR3: CASSPSPGTGNSPLHF
V: TRBV18
length: 16
J: TRBJ1-6

CDR3: CASSPSRGRGVSGANVLTF
V: TRBV14
length: 19
J: TRBJ2-6

CDR3: CASSFYTGRGNTIYF
V: TRBV7-2
length: 15
J: TRBJ1-3

CDR3: CAISGVRGFASKAFF
V: TRBV10-3
length: 15
J: TRBJ1-1

CDR3: CASSDQPGQGLSEAFF
V: TRBV5-1
length: 16
J: TRBJ1-1

CDR3: CASSLELAGNTGELFF
V: TRBV7-9
length: 16
J: TRBJ2-2

CDR3: CASSRPDRASEQYF
V: TRBV11-2
length: 14
J: TRBJ2-7

CDR3: CASSLGRGQETQYF
V: TRBV11-2
length: 14
J: TRBJ2-5

CDR3: CASSLDRGQIHNEQFF
V: TRBV11-2
length: 16
J: TRBJ2-1

CDR3: CASSSSPEAFF
V: TRBV7-9
length: 11
J: TRBJ1-1

CDR3: CASSLQGNEQYF
V: TRBV7-9
length: 12
J: TRBJ2-7

CDR3: CASSPLGQGAHEQYF
V: TRBV18
length: 15
J: TRBJ2-7

CDR3: CASSSIRLGVAGDANTGELFF
V: TRBV19
length: 21
J: TRBJ2-2

CDR3: CASSQAFTSGRVSYNEQFF
V: TRBV3-1/TRBV3-2
length: 19
J: TRBJ2-1

CDR3: CASSFGLGRVTGELFF
V: TRBV5-1
length: 16
J: TRBJ2-2

CDR3: CASKSAGAGHQPQHF
V: TRBV27
length: 15
J: TRBJ1-5

CDR3: CASSLEVGAGGPQYF
V: TRBV7-6
length: 15
J: TRBJ2-5